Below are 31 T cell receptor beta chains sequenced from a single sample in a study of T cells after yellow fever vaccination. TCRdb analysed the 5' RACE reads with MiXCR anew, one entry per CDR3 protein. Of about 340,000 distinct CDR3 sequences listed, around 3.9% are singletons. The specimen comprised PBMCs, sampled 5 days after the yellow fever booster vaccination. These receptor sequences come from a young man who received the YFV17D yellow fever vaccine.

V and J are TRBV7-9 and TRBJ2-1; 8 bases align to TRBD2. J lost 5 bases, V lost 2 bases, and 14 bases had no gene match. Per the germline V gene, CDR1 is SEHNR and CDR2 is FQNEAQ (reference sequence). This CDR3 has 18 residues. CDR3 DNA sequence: TGTGCCAGCAGCTTACTCTCCGCGGGGCGGGGGGCGCACAATGAGCAGTTCTTC. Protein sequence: CASSLLSAGRGAHNEQFF. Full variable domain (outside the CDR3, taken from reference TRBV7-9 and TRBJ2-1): DTGVSQNPRHKITKRGQNVTFRCDPISEHNRLYWYRQTLGQGPEFLTYFQNEAQLEKSRLLSDRFSAERPKGSFSTLEIQRTEQGDSAMYLCASSLLSAGRGAHNEQFFGPGTRLTVL.

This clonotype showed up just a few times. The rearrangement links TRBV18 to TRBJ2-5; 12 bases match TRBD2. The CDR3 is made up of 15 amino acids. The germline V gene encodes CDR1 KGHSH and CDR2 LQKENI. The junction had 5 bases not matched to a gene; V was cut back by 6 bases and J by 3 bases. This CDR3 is CASSPGLAGKETQYF. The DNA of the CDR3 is TGTGCCAGCTCCCCTGGACTAGCGGGAAAAGAGACCCAGTACTTC.

The CDR3 DNA sequence: TGTGCCAGCAGCTTTGTCGGGACTAGCGGGGGGGCGAATCAGAAGACCCAGTACTTC. Translating gives CASSFVGTSGGANQKTQYF. This sequence joins TRBV7-2 and TRBJ2-5; 16 nucleotides match TRBD2. Germline trimming cut 3 bases from V and 6 bases from J; bases unmatched to any gene: 13. The CDR3 has 19 residues. Germline lookup yields CDR1 SGHTA and CDR2 FQGNSA.

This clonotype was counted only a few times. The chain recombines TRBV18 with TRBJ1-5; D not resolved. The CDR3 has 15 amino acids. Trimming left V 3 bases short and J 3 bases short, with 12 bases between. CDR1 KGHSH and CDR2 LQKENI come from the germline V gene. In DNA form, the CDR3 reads TGTGCCAGCTCACCTGTCAGCTCGGTCAATCAGCCCCAGCATTTT. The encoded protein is CASSPVSSVNQPQHF.

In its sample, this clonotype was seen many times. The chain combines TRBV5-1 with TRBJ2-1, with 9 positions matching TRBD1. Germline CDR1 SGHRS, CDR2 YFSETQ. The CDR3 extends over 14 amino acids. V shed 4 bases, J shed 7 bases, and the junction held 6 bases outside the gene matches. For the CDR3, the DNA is TGCGCCAGCAGCCTGGGGACAGGGCGAAATGAGCAGTTCTTC. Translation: CASSLGTGRNEQFF.

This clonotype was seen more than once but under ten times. CDR3 region: CATGGLAGSTDTQYF. CDR3 DNA sequence: TGTGCCACGGGTGGACTAGCGGGCTCCACAGATACGCAGTATTTT. The chain carries TRBV24-1 and TRBJ2-3, with 11 bases aligning to TRBD2. Germline V gives CDR1 KGHDR, CDR2 SFDVKD. The CDR3 covers 15 residues. V shed 10 bases and J 2 bases; nucleotides not matched to a gene: 7.

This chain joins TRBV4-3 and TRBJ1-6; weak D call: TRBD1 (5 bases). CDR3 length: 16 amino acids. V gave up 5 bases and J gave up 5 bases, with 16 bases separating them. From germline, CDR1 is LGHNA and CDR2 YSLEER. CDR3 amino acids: CASSNAPQGDNSPLHF. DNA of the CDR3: TGCGCCAGCAGCAACGCCCCGCAGGGTGATAATTCACCCCTCCACTTT.

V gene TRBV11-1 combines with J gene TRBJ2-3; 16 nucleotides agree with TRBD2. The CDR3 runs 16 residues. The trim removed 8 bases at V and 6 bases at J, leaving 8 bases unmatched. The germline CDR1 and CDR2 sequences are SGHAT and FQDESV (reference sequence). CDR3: CASGRGLAGGPDTQYF. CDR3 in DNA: TGTGCCAGCGGACGGGGACTAGCGGGGGGGCCGGATACGCAGTATTTT.

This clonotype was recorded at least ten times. CDR3 DNA sequence: TGTGCCAGCAGCGCCGAGGGGGGGTTCGGCACAGATACGCAGTATTTT. Translation: CASSAEGGFGTDTQYF. The V and J genes are TRBV7-2 and TRBJ2-3, with D maybe TRBD2 (7 bases). V was trimmed by 5 bases and J by 1 base, leaving 16 bases between them. Germline V gene lookup returns CDR1 SGHTA and CDR2 FQGNSA. This CDR3 spans 16 amino acids. Filled out from reference TRBV7-2 and TRBJ2-3, the complete variable domain reads GAGVSQSPSNKVTEKGKDVELRCDPISGHTALYWYRQSLGQGLEFLIYFQGNSAPDKSGLPSDRFSAERTGGSVSTLTIQRTQQEDSAVYLCASSAEGGFGTDTQYFGPGTRLTVL.

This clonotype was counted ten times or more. The CDR3 DNA reads as TGTGCCAGCAGGAGGACGGAGACCCAGTACTTC. Its translation: CASRRTETQYF. This sequence joins TRBV2 and TRBJ2-5; D is unresolved. Germline CDR1 is SNHLY and CDR2 is FYNNEI. This CDR3 spans 11 amino acids. With 6 bases removed from V and 5 bases from J, the gap between germline ends came to 7 bases.

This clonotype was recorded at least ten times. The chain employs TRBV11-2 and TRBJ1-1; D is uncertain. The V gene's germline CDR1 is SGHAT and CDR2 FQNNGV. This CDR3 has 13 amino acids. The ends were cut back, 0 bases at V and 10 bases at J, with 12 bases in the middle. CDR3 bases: TGTGCCAGCAGCTTAGACCTCCACCGAGGAGCTTTCTTT. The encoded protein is CASSLDLHRGAFF.

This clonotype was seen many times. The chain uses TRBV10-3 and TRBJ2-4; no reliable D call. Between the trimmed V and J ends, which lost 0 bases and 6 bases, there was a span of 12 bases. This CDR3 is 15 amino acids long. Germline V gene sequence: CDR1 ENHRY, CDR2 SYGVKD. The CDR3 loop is CAISESRTDPNIQYF. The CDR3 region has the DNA TGTGCCATCAGTGAGTCGAGGACGGATCCAAACATTCAGTACTTC.

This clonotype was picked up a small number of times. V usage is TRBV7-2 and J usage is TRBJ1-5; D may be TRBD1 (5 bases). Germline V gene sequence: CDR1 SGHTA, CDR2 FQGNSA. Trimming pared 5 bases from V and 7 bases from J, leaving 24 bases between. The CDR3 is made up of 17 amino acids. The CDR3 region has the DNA TGTGCCAGCAGCCCCTTGATTAGCGGGGGAAAGGAGCAGCCCCAGCATTTT. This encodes CASSPLISGGKEQPQHF.

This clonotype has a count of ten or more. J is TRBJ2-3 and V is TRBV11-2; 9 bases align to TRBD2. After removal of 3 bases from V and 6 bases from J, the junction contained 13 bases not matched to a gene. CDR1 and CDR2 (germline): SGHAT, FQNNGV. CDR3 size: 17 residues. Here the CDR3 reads CASSLEGGGGAKDTQYF. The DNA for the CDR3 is TGTGCCAGCAGCTTGGAGGGTGGCGGGGGGGCCAAGGATACGCAGTATTTT.

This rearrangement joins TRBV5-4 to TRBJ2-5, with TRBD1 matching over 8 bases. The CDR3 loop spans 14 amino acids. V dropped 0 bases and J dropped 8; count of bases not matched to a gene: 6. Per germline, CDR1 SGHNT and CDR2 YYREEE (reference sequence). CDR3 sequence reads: CASSLGGQEGTQYF. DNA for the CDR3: TGTGCCAGCAGCTTGGGGGGACAGGAGGGCACCCAGTACTTC.

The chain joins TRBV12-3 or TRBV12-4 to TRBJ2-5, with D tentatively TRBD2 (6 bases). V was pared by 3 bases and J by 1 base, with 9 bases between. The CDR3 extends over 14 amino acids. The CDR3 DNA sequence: TGTGCCAGCAGTTTCCGGGGGACCCAAGAGACCCAGTACTTC. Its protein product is CASSFRGTQETQYF.

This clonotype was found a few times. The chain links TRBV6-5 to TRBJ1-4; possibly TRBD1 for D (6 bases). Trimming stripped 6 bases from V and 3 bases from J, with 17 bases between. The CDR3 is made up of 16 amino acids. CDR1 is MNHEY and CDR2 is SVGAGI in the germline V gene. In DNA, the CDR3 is TGTGCCAGCAGCTCACTTCCGGGGACATCTAATGAAAAACTGTTTTTT. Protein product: CASSSLPGTSNEKLFF.

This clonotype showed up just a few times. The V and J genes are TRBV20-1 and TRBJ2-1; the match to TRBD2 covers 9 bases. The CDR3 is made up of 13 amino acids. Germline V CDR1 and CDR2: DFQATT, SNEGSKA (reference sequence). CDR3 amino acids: CTPFGGGASEQFF. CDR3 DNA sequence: TGCACCCCCTTCGGCGGGGGGGCCAGCGAGCAGTTCTTC.

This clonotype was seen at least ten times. The CDR3 sequence: CASSTPAGLQGETQYF. CDR3 nucleotides: TGTGCCAGCAGCACCCCGGCGGGACTCCAGGGCGAGACCCAGTACTTC. The chain uses TRBV6-2 or TRBV6-3 and TRBJ2-5; perhaps TRBD2 as D (6 bases). The germline V and J ends were trimmed by 6 bases and 5 bases, with 22 bases remaining between them. The CDR3 spans 16 residues. Germline CDR1 and CDR2: MNHEY and SVGEGT.

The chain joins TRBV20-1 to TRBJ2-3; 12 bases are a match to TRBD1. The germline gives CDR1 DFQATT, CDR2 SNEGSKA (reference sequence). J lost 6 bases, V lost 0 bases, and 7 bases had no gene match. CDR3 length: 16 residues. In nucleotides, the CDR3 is TGCAGTGCTAGAGATATAGGGACAGGGGGCAGGGATACGCAGTATTTT. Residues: CSARDIGTGGRDTQYF.

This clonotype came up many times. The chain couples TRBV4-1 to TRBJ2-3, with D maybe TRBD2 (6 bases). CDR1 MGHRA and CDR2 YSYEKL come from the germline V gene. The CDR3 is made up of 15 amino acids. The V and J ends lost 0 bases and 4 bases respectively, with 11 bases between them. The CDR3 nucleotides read TGCGCCAGCAGCCAAGATGACGGGGGAGCAGATACGCAGTATTTT. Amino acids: CASSQDDGGADTQYF.

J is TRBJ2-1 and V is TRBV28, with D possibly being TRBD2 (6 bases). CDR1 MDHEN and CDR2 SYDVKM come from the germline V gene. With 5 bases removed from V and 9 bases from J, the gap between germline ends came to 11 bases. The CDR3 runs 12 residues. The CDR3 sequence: CASSRATSEQFF. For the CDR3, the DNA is TGTGCCAGCAGTCGTGCGACTAGTGAGCAGTTCTTC.

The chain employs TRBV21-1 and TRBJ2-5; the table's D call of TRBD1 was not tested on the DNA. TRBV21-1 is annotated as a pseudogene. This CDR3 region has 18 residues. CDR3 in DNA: TGTGCCAGCAGCAAAGGGACTAAGGACAGGGGGCAAGGGGAGACCCAGTACTTC. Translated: CASSKGTKDRGQGETQYF.

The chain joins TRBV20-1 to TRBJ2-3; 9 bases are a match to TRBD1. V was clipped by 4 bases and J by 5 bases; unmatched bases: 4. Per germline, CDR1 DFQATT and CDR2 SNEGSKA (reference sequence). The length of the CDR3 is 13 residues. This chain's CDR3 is CSAKQGAGDTQYF. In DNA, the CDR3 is TGCAGTGCTAAACAGGGGGCTGGAGATACGCAGTATTTT.

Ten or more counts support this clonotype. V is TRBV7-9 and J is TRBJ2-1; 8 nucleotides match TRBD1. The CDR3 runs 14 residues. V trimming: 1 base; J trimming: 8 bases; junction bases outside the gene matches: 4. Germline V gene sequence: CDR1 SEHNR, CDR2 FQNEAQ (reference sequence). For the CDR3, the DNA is TGTGCCAGCAGCTTAGTGGACAGGGTGGATGAGCAGTTCTTC. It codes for CASSLVDRVDEQFF.

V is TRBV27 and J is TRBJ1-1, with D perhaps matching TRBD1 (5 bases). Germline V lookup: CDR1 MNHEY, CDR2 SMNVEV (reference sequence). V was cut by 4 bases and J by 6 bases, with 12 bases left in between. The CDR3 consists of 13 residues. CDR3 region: CASSSDSTSEAFF. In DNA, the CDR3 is TGTGCCAGCAGTTCCGACAGCACCTCTGAAGCTTTCTTT.

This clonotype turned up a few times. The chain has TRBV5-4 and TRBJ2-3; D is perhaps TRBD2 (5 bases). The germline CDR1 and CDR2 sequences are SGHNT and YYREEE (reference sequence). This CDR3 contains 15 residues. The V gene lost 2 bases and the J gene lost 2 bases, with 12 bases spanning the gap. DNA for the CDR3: TGTGCCAGCAGCTTAGAGCGGCGAAACACAGATACGCAGTATTTT. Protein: CASSLERRNTDTQYF.

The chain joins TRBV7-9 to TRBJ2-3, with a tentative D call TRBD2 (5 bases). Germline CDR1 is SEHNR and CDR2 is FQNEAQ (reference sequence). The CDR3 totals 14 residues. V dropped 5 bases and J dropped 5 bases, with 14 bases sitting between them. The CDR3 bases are TGTGCCAGCAGCGCCCGAAGCCGGGGAGATACGCAGTATTTT. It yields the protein CASSARSRGDTQYF.

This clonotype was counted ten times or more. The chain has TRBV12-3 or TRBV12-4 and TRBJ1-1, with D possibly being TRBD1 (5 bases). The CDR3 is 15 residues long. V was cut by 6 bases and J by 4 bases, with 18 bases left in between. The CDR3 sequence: CASSQNHGGSTEAFF. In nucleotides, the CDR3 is TGTGCCAGCAGCCAGAACCACGGGGGGTCCACTGAAGCTTTCTTT.

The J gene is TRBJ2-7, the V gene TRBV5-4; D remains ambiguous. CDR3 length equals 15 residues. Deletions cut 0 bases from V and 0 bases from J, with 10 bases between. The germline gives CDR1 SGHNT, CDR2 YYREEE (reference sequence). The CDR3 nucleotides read TGTGCCAGCAGCTTGGGTCGGACGAGCTCCTACGAGCAGTACGTC. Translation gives CASSLGRTSSYEQYV.

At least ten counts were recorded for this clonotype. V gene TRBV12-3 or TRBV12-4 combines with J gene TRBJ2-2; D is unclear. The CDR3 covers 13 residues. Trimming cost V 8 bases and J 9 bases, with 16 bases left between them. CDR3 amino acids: CASGVAHVRELFF. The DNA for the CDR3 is TGTGCCAGCGGAGTAGCCCATGTCCGGGAGCTGTTTTTT.